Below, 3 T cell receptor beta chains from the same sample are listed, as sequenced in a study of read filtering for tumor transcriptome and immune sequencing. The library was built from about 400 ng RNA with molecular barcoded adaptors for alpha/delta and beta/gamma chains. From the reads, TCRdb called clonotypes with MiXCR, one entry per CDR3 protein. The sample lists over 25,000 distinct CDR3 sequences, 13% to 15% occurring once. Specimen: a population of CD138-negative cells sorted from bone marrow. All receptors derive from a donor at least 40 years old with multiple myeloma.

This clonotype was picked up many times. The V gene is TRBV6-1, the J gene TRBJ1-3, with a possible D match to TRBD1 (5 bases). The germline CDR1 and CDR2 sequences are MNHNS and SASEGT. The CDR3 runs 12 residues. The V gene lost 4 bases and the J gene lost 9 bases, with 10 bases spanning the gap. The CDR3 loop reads CASSAIDSTIYF. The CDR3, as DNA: TGTGCCAGCAGTGCCATCGACAGCACCATATATTTT.

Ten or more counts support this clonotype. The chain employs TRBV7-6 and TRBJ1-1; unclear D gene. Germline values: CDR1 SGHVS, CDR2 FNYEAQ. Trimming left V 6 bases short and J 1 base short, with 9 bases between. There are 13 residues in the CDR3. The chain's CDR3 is CASSLEQNTEAFF. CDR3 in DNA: TGTGCCAGCAGTTTGGAACAGAACACTGAAGCTTTCTTT.

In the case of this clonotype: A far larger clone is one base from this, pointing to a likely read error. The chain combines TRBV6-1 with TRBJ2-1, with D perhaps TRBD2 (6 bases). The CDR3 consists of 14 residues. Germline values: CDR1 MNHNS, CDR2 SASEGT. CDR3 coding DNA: TGTGCCAGCCGGGAGTACGGGATATGGAATGGGCAGTTCTTC. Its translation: CASREYGIWNGQFF.